The source of this T cell receptor (beta chain) is a study of OX40 agonist ivuxolimab in advanced cancers. Using immunoSEQ multiplex PCR, the repertoire was profiled, and TCRdb retains in-frame clones only, with some absent. The sample has 55,000 to 70,000 clones; 85% to 90% are singletons. This sequence originates from an adult with an advanced solid tumor such as melanoma, head and neck, liver or kidney cancer. This specimen consisted of CD4+ or CD8+ T cells sorted from blood, obtained in a trial of the OX40 agonist ivuxolimab.

The CDR3 loop is CASSLKGVESGQYF. The CDR3 DNA sequence: TGTGCCAGCAGCTTAAAGGGAGTGGAGAGCGGGCAGTACTTC. J is TRBJ2-7 and V is TRBV7-3; D is perhaps TRBD2 (5 bases). Germline values: CDR1 SGHTA, CDR2 FQGTGA. The CDR3 contains 14 residues. V gave up 1 base and J gave up 9 bases, with 16 bases separating them.